This TCR beta chain was obtained from a study of PD-1 blockade in classical Hodgkin lymphoma (dated by TCRdb to about 2020). Broadly, across the study: Nivolumab dosing was 3 mg/kg intravenously every 2 weeks, continuing until either disease progression or unacceptable toxicity. The study used CyTOF and TCR beta sequencing to define a peripheral blood immune signature of response to PD-1 blockade in classical Hodgkin lymphoma. What the authors observed across the whole study: CD4+ but not CD8+ TCR diversity rose significantly by C4D1 (p=0.0027 vs p=0.16), most apparent in complete responders (p=0.02). Patients starting nivolumab less than 1 year after ASCT had lower diversity and were excluded from later analyses to avoid confounding by immune reconstitution. Baseline TCR diversity was reported as lower in newly diagnosed patients than in healthy donors, and lower still in relapsed/refractory patients. The study was limited to a single clinical trial cohort, and causes of repertoire differences, possibly disease activity or prior therapy, remained undefined. Trial patients with a complete response had baseline diversity similar to that of newly diagnosed patients, while partial responders and progressors had significantly lower diversity.

Genomic DNA was extracted with the Qiagen DNeasy kit from unsorted PBMCs and from negatively selected CD4+ and CD8+ fractions. Using primers that anneal to V and J segments, immunoSEQ multiplex PCR amplified the TCR beta CDR3 regions. A synthetic immune receptor repertoire was used to minimize amplification bias, and remaining bias was computationally removed after sequencing. Per the source publication's procedure: Custom Python scripts were used to quantify repertoire diversity as the Shannon entropy index. Unsorted, CD4+ and CD8+ repertoires were examined separately, except in combined analyses, for which CD4+ and CD8+ sequences were merged in silico. Clonal expansion was defined as a frequency increase of at least 2-fold after treatment compared with C1D1, and clones undetected at baseline were assigned a pseudocount of 0.5. Clones with 0 or 1 copy at C1D1 were defined as singleton clones, while clones with 2 or more copies were defined as non-singleton clones. Clones expanded in unsorted samples were assigned a CD4+, CD8+ or unknown annotation through matching of protein sequences in sorted samples from the same patient. Wilcoxon tests on paired samples were used to test diversity changes from C1D1 to C4D1. TCRdb holds this immuneACCESS table with in-frame rearrangements only. Some clones are missing; in checked studies, unresolved V genes explain under half, and the rest has no known cause. V, J and clone size are those of that table, while D and trimming were read from the DNA. This sample holds 90,000 to 140,000 clones; roughly nine tenths were observed only once. Around 20% of the sample is in the top ten clones.

The time point label corresponds to: cycle 4 day 1 (C4D1), after more than 5 weeks of nivolumab. Every trial patient had relapsed after autologous stem cell transplantation, and cohorts A, B and C differed in prior brentuximab vedotin exposure. A total of roughly 57 patients with relapsed/refractory classical Hodgkin lymphoma made up the trial cohort, and each patient's best overall response was complete response, partial response or progressive disease. Single-agent nivolumab was administered to trial patients in the multi-cohort phase II CheckMate 205 trial. An independent review committee assessed best overall response by applying the 2007 International Working Group response criteria. Trial PBMCs were obtained immediately prior to nivolumab initiation (C1D1) and on therapy at cycle 2 day 1 and cycle 4 day 1. After peripheral blood was drawn into 8 mL Vacutainer Cell Preparation Tubes, PBMCs were isolated by centrifugation and then cryopreserved.

A word on this clone: The antigen this receptor binds is unknown. Per-nucleotide qualities are absent, and no much larger clonotype sits a single base away.

The TCR originated in a human donor with classical Hodgkin lymphoma. This material consisted of peripheral blood mononuclear cells (PBMCs), taken before the fourth cycle of nivolumab.

The CDR3 amino acid sequence is: CASSLLDYPREQYF. The DNA reads as follows: TGTGCCAGCAGTCTACTGGACTATCCAAGAGAGCAGTACTTC. The chain uses TRBV6-1 and TRBJ2-7, and possibly TRBD2, on 6 matching bases. From a lookup of the germline V gene, CDR1 and CDR2 are MNHNS and SASEGT. Inclusive of the bounding cysteine and phenylalanine, the CDR3 is 14 residues long. The CDR3 DNA has 42 bases and is translated from base 1. V drops 5 bases and J drops 7 bases, leaving 18 bases in between.